This TCR beta chain was obtained from a study of CD4 T cells in relation to SARS-CoV-2 and coronaviruses. About the research overall: ViraFEST: approximately 10-day antigen culture of PBMCs, then TCR beta CDR3 sequencing. The negative reference was HIV-1 Nef peptide pool or peptide-free culture. Shared crossreactive spike epitopes were mapped to their HLA restriction. Findings of the study overall: Crossreactivity was assessed only for spike protein, not other viral proteins.

The data were produced by immunoSEQ multiplex PCR, yet TCRdb's version contains in-frame clones alone and is incomplete. The table records over 25,000 clones, roughly 70% of them present only once. CD4+ T cells from unexposed donors were obtained before the COVID-19 pandemic (2011-2018). Isolation of CD4+ T cells took place after roughly nine days in culture. CDR1 SEHNR and CDR2 FQNEAQ come from the germline V gene (reference sequence). This CDR3 region has 15 residues. The V end lost 0 bases, the J end lost 0 bases, and 6 bases lay between the germline ends. In its sample, this clone ranks as medium-sized. The antigen remains undetermined.

Specimen: CD4+ T cells from PBMCs, cultured in vitro. The sequence was collected from a human donor in good health. This rearrangement joins TRBV7-9 to TRBJ1-3; the D gene is possibly TRBD1 (5 bases). CDR3 coding DNA: TGTGCCAGCAGCTTAGCCGGGACCTCTGGAAACACCATATATTTT. This gives the protein CASSLAGTSGNTIYF.